The clone carrying this T cell receptor beta chain was observed a few times. These data are taken from a study of T cells of healthy individuals. Each CDR3 protein is one row after TCRdb ran MiXCR on the 5' RACE reads. The sample has about 53,000 distinct CDR3 sequences; roughly 14% are singletons. J was trimmed by 2 bases and V by 7 bases; bases with no gene match: 8. Germline CDR1 is SNHLY and CDR2 is FYNNEI. The CDR3 is 15 residues long. This clonotype was obtained from a human donor in good health. The chain is built from TRBV2 and TRBJ2-1; 7 bases match TRBD2. Here the CDR3 reads CASIGGSSTYNEQFF. CDR3 sequence (DNA): TGTGCCAGCATTGGCGGGAGCTCCACCTACAATGAGCAGTTCTTC.